The 28 T cell receptor beta chains below all came from one sample that was sequenced in a study of cytomegalovirus exposure and HLA in healthy donors. Researchers ran the PCR with 60 Vbeta and 13 Jbeta primers. Only in-frame clones appear in the TCRdb table, and some are missing; sequencing was by immunoSEQ multiplex PCR. This table holds under 300,000 clones, roughly 86% found once. The sequenced sample consisted of PBMCs. These receptors all stem from a woman aged 40 to 50 in good health and CMV-seropositive.

This chain links TRBV28 with TRBJ2-1; perhaps TRBD2 as D (6 bases). Germline V CDR1 and CDR2: MDHEN, SYDVKM. The CDR3 extends over 17 amino acids. The V end was cut by 4 bases, the J end by 0 bases, with 16 bases between. The CDR3 coding sequence is TGTGCCAGCAGTTCAGGATCCGGAGGGAGCTCCTACAATGAGCAGTTCTTC. Translating gives CASSSGSGGSSYNEQFF.

On this clone itself: The same CDR3 arises from other DNA sequences in this sample as well. This chain joins TRBV30 and TRBJ1-1, with TRBD1 identical over 11 bases. The V and J ends lost 3 bases and 5 bases, in that order; junction bases with no gene match: 2. The CDR3 spans 13 residues. Germline CDR1 and CDR2: GTSNPN and SVGIG (reference sequence). This chain's CDR3 is CAWRGTGGTEAFF. As DNA, the CDR3 is TGTGCCTGGAGGGGGACAGGGGGAACTGAAGCTTTCTTT.

This clone was seen more than once but under ten times. The V and J genes are TRBV7-2 and TRBJ2-7, with 7 positions matching TRBD2. Per the germline V gene, CDR1 is SGHTA and CDR2 is FQGNSA. Trimming at V came to 7 bases and at J to 2 bases, leaving 5 bases not matched to a gene. The CDR3 runs 13 residues. CDR3 sequence (DNA): TGTGCCAGCAAGGAAGCGGGGACCTACGAGCAGTACTTC. It is translated as CASKEAGTYEQYF. Together with reference TRBV7-2 and TRBJ2-7, the CDR3 gives the full variable domain: GAGVSQSPSNKVTEKGKDVELRCDPISGHTALYWYRQSLGQGLEFLIYFQGNSAPDKSGLPSDRFSAERTGGSVSTLTIQRTQQEDSAVYLCASKEAGTYEQYFGPGTRLTVT.

The chain employs TRBV5-1 and TRBJ2-3; 13 bases match TRBD2. The CDR3 covers 16 residues. Germline CDR1 SGHRS, CDR2 YFSETQ. Trimming at V came to 5 bases and at J to 5 bases, leaving 8 bases not matched to a gene. The CDR3 sequence: CASRPPGLAGLDTQYF. For the CDR3, the DNA is TGCGCCAGCAGACCCCCGGGACTAGCGGGATTAGATACGCAGTATTTT. Combining the CDR3 with reference TRBV5-1 and TRBJ2-3 gives the whole variable domain KAGVTQTPRYLIKTRGQQVTLSCSPISGHRSVSWYQQTPGQGLQFLFEYFSETQRNKGNFPGRFSGRQFSNSRSEMNVSTLELGDSALYLCASRPPGLAGLDTQYFGPGTRLTVL.

This chain joins TRBV10-3 and TRBJ2-7, with D possibly TRBD1 on 5 matching bases. The ends were cut back, 7 bases at V and 0 bases at J, with 10 bases in the middle. The CDR3 is 13 amino acids. The germline gives CDR1 ENHRY, CDR2 SYGVKD. The CDR3 region has the DNA TGTGCCATCACCAGGGATCCCTCCTACGAGCAGTACTTC. Its protein product is CAITRDPSYEQYF.

The J gene is TRBJ2-3, the V gene TRBV6-6, with unresolved D. This CDR3 region has 12 residues. The germline V gene encodes CDR1 MNHNY and CDR2 SVGAGI (reference sequence). The ends were cut back, 3 bases at V and 4 bases at J, with 5 bases in the middle. This CDR3 reads CASSYAADTQYF. CDR3 in DNA: TGTGCCAGCAGTTATGCGGCAGATACGCAGTATTTT.

The V call is TRBV7-8, the J call TRBJ1-1, with a tentative D call TRBD1 (6 bases). Germline CDR1 SGHVS, CDR2 FQNEAQ. CDR3 length: 13 residues. The V end lost 8 bases, the J end lost 6 bases, and 16 bases lay between the germline ends. The chain's CDR3 is CASGGAGGAEAFF. DNA for the CDR3: TGTGCCAGCGGTGGGGCGGGGGGCGCTGAAGCTTTCTTT.

The rearrangement joins TRBV27 to TRBJ2-6; D is undetermined. This CDR3 comprises 14 residues. V was cut by 3 bases and J by 2 bases, with 5 bases left in between. CDR1 MNHEY and CDR2 SMNVEV come from the germline V gene (reference sequence). CDR3 in DNA: TGTGCCAGCAGTTTTCTCGCTGGGGCCAACGTCCTGACTTTC. Translating gives CASSFLAGANVLTF.

The chain recombines TRBV30 with TRBJ1-4; D might be TRBD1 (6 bases). CDR1 is GTSNPN and CDR2 is SVGIG in the germline V gene (reference sequence). V lost 6 bases to trimming and J lost 8 bases, with 13 bases between them. CDR3 size: 12 residues. CDR3: CACAQGREKLFF. The CDR3 DNA sequence: TGTGCCTGTGCTCAGGGGCGGGAAAAACTGTTTTTT.

The table lists this clone with a few counts. The chain uses TRBV27 and TRBJ2-7, with 7 positions matching TRBD2. There are 14 residues in the CDR3. V trimming: 2 bases; J trimming: 6 bases; junction bases outside the gene matches: 7. Germline CDR1 is MNHEY and CDR2 is SMNVEV (reference sequence). The DNA for the CDR3 is TGTGCCAGCAGTTTAGGCGGGAGAACTGTCGAGCAGTACTTC. The encoded protein is CASSLGGRTVEQYF.

Comment on this clone: Distinct nucleotide sequences in the sample also encode this CDR3. The V call is TRBV27, the J call TRBJ2-7, with a weak D call TRBD2 (6 bases). CDR1 is MNHEY and CDR2 is SMNVEV in the germline V gene (reference sequence). Trimming took 3 bases from V and 0 from J, leaving 9 bases between them. The CDR3 spans 14 residues. This chain's CDR3 is CASSFSGSSYEQYF. CDR3 nucleotides: TGTGCCAGCAGTTTTAGCGGCAGCTCCTACGAGCAGTACTTC.

This chain links TRBV10-2 with TRBJ1-6; TRBD1 agrees at 7 bases. CDR1 is WSHSY, CDR2 SAAADI, per germline. CDR3 length equals 16 residues. The J segment lost 5 bases and the V segment lost 3 bases, leaving 7 bases of the junction unmatched. For the CDR3, the DNA is TGCGCCAGCAGTGACCTGGGACAGCTAAATAATTCACCCCTCCACTTT. As protein: CASSDLGQLNNSPLHF.

This rearrangement joins TRBV6-1 to TRBJ2-7; 7 bases line up with TRBD1. V was clipped by 4 bases and J by 7 bases; unmatched bases: 7. Germline V gene sequence: CDR1 MNHNS, CDR2 SASEGT. This CDR3 has 13 amino acids. CDR3 protein: CASSVGQVREQYF. CDR3 DNA sequence: TGTGCCAGCAGTGTAGGACAGGTTCGAGAGCAGTACTTC.

The CDR3 DNA is TGCAGCGTGGAGGGGACAGGGGACTCCTACGAGCAGTACTTC. Its translation is CSVEGTGDSYEQYF. J is TRBJ2-7 and V is TRBV29-1, with 10 bases lining up with TRBD1. V lost 6 bases and J lost 0; bases outside the gene matches: 5. In germline, CDR1 is SQVTM, CDR2 ANQGSEA. The CDR3 spans 14 residues.

The rearrangement links TRBV7-9 to TRBJ2-1; TRBD2 matches at 12 bases. Germline CDR1 reads SEHNR; CDR2 reads FQNEAQ (reference sequence). The CDR3 sequence is 13 residues long. V dropped 7 bases and J dropped 9; count of bases not matched to a gene: 4. The CDR3 spells CASILAGGREQFF. The CDR3 bases are TGTGCCAGCATACTAGCGGGAGGTCGTGAGCAGTTCTTC.

This chain connects TRBV18 to TRBJ2-7, with TRBD2 matching 8 bases. Germline CDR1 reads KGHSH; CDR2 reads LQKENI. This CDR3 contains 17 residues. After removal of 3 bases from V and 7 bases from J, the junction contained 17 bases not matched to a gene. CDR3 loop: CASSPIGGGANLGEQYF. The CDR3 coding sequence is TGTGCCAGCTCACCGATCGGGGGGGGCGCCAATTTGGGTGAGCAGTACTTC.

J is TRBJ1-1 and V is TRBV9, with D perhaps matching TRBD1 (5 bases). This CDR3 spans 14 amino acids. V was trimmed by 0 bases and J by 2 bases, leaving 8 bases between them. CDR1 is SGDLS, CDR2 YYNGEE, per germline. The CDR3 reads CASSVAGLNTEAFF. CDR3 coding DNA: TGTGCCAGCAGCGTAGCAGGGCTCAACACTGAAGCTTTCTTT.

This clone was detected once. At one boundary the junction diverges from the germline segment, which might be a read error. The rearrangement links TRBV5-1 to TRBJ2-5; 7 bases match TRBD1. In germline, CDR1 is SGHRS, CDR2 YFSETQ. There are 16 residues in the CDR3. The CDR3: CASSPGPPGGREAQYF. The CDR3 region has the DNA TGCGCCAGCAGCCCGGGCCCTCCAGGGGGAAGAGAGGCCCAGTACTTC.

Here the CDR3 DNA reads TGTGCCAGCAGCGTAGGGAGGGGGCGGGTGGGAGCTTTCTTT. Protein: CASSVGRGRVGAFF. The V call is TRBV9, the J call TRBJ1-1; 7 nucleotides line up with TRBD1. Germline CDR1 and CDR2: SGDLS and YYNGEE. The CDR3 extends over 14 amino acids. V trimming: 0 bases; J trimming: 10 bases; junction bases outside the gene matches: 9.

The rearrangement joins TRBV2 to TRBJ2-5; a possible D gene is TRBD1 (6 bases). Per the germline V gene, CDR1 is SNHLY and CDR2 is FYNNEI. Deletions cut 8 bases from V and 5 bases from J, with 15 bases between. This CDR3 is 13 amino acids long. The CDR3 loop is CASLQGRRETQYF. In DNA form, the CDR3 reads TGTGCCAGCTTACAGGGCCGTAGGGAGACCCAGTACTTC.

This clone was found a few times. The chain joins TRBV12-5 to TRBJ2-7, with no clear D. This CDR3 is 15 amino acids long. Trimming left V 3 bases short and J 3 bases short, with 15 bases between. CDR1 is LGHNT and CDR2 is FRNRAP in the germline V gene. CDR3 in amino acids: CASGFGLQIFYEQYF. The DNA for the CDR3 is TGTGCTAGTGGTTTCGGTTTACAGATTTTCTACGAGCAGTACTTC.

The chain carries TRBV5-1 and TRBJ2-2; a possible D gene is TRBD1 (5 bases). Germline CDR1 SGHRS, CDR2 YFSETQ. Trimming removed 6 bases at V and 4 bases at J, with 10 bases between. The CDR3 consists of 13 residues. The CDR3 DNA reads TGCGCCAGCAACTCAGGGATCACCGGGGAGCTGTTTTTT. This sequence encodes CASNSGITGELFF.

About this clone: In the same sample, other DNA sequences code for this CDR3. The chain combines TRBV11-2 with TRBJ2-5, with TRBD1 as a possible D gene (6 bases). Looked up from germline, CDR1 is SGHAT and CDR2 is FQNNGV. The ends were cut back, 1 base at V and 1 base at J, with 7 bases in the middle. The CDR3 totals 14 residues. The CDR3 sequence: CASSLVQGQETQYF. The DNA of the CDR3 is TGTGCCAGCAGCTTAGTACAGGGCCAAGAGACCCAGTACTTC.

The rearrangement uses TRBV29-1 and TRBJ2-2, with D hard to call. Germline CDR1 and CDR2: SQVTM and ANQGSEA. The CDR3 runs to 14 residues. Between the trimmed V and J ends, which lost 3 bases and 0 bases, there was a span of 8 bases. The CDR3 DNA reads as TGCAGCGTTGAGCAGTTGGCGAACACCGGGGAGCTGTTTTTT. Translated: CSVEQLANTGELFF.

V usage is TRBV28 and J usage is TRBJ2-5; 11 nucleotides line up with TRBD1. Near its end, the DNA agrees better with TRBJ2-7, so the J call may be wrong. The V gene's germline CDR1 is MDHEN and CDR2 SYDVKM. The CDR3 covers 16 residues. The CDR3 bases are TGTGCCAGCAGTCCCCCTGTGGGGACAGGGGGCTACGAGCAGTACTTC. Its translation is CASSPPVGTGGYEQYF.

The gene calls are TRBV27 and TRBJ2-5; TRBD1 is a possible D gene (6 bases). Germline V gene lookup returns CDR1 MNHEY and CDR2 SMNVEV (reference sequence). V was shortened by 4 bases and J by 1 base, with 10 bases between the two germline ends. This CDR3 region has 14 residues. The chain's CDR3 is CASSWDNRQETQYF. The DNA of the CDR3 is TGTGCCAGCAGTTGGGACAACCGCCAAGAGACCCAGTACTTC.

This clone turned up a few times. The rearrangement links TRBV4-2 to TRBJ2-3; weak D call: TRBD2 (6 bases). The V end lost 0 bases, the J end lost 10 bases, and 23 bases lay between the germline ends. This CDR3 is 17 amino acids long. Germline loops: CDR1 LGHNA, CDR2 YNFKEQ. The DNA of the CDR3 is TGTGCCAGCAGCCAAGATAGACAAGGGACTCTCGCAGGTGCGCAGTATTTT. Its translation: CASSQDRQGTLAGAQYF.

V usage is TRBV27 and J usage is TRBJ1-5; the D gene is possibly TRBD1 (6 bases). Trimming stripped 5 bases from V and 6 bases from J, with 14 bases between. The V gene's germline CDR1 is MNHEY and CDR2 SMNVEV (reference sequence). CDR3 length: 14 residues. CDR3 nucleotides: TGTGCCAGCAGTCTCAGGGGAGCTGGTCAGCCCCAGCATTTT. Its protein product is CASSLRGAGQPQHF.